The 5 T cell receptor beta chains in this list originate from one sample, sequenced in a study of T-cell reconstitution after alpha-beta-depleted transplantation in children. The library targeted TCRbeta and was prepared with unique molecular identifiers. TCRdb ran MiXCR on the PCR reads and lists one entry per CDR3 protein. The repertoire holds around 530,000 distinct CDR3 sequences, with approximately 32% as singletons. This specimen was PBMCs from the stem cell graft donor, taken from the stem cell graft. Source of these receptors: a human donor who donated a stem cell graft to a child with aplastic anemia.

This clonotype occurred a few times. The V gene is TRBV12-3 or TRBV12-4, the J gene TRBJ2-1, with no clear D. V was clipped by 6 bases and J by 8 bases, with 14 bases between them. CDR3 length equals 13 residues. The CDR3 sequence is CASSPNPGDEQFF. CDR3 DNA sequence: TGTGCCAGCAGCCCAAATCCCGGAGATGAGCAGTTCTTC.

V usage is TRBV9 and J usage is TRBJ1-1, with 7 bases matching TRBD1. The germline V gene encodes CDR1 SGDLS and CDR2 YYNGEE. Trimming at V came to 4 bases and at J to 7 bases, leaving 10 bases not matched to a gene. This CDR3 comprises 14 residues. The CDR3 coding sequence is TGTGCCAGCAGCTCAAGAATAGGACAGGATGAAGCTTTCTTT. It codes for CASSSRIGQDEAFF.

This clonotype was seen a few times. The chain joins TRBV10-3 to TRBJ1-2; D gene uncertain. The germline V and J ends were trimmed by 8 bases and 7 bases, with 20 bases remaining between them. Germline V gives CDR1 ENHRY, CDR2 SYGVKD. The CDR3 has 14 amino acids. The CDR3 here is CAIQSGKLTGGYTF. The CDR3 bases are TGTGCCATCCAAAGCGGTAAACTTACGGGTGGCTACACCTTC.

This clonotype turned up a few times. For the CDR3, the DNA is TGTGCCAGCATTCTTGTAGCGGGAGGTTCAGAGACCCAGTACTTC. Translated: CASILVAGGSETQYF. The chain carries TRBV12-3 or TRBV12-4 and TRBJ2-5; 10 bases are a match to TRBD2. The CDR3 loop spans 15 amino acids. V lost 7 bases, J lost 4 bases, and 9 bases stayed unmatched.

This clonotype was seen only a few times. CDR3 region: CSATKNTEAFF. CDR3 DNA sequence: TGCAGTGCTACTAAGAACACTGAAGCTTTCTTT. V and J are TRBV20-1 and TRBJ1-1; no reliable D call. The CDR3 is 11 amino acids. V lost 4 bases and J 1 base, leaving 4 bases between the germline ends. CDR1 and CDR2 (germline): DFQATT, SNEGSKA (reference sequence).